The 14 T cell receptor beta chains given below trace back to one sample, sequenced in a study of graft-versus-host responses after intestinal transplantation. Libraries were prepared by immunoSEQ multiplex PCR; TCRdb keeps only in-frame clonotypes and omits some of them. This table has over 40,000 clones, around 93% appearing once. Here the sequenced sample was PBMCs, taken about 790 days after a first intestinal transplant, on the day of a second. Every receptor here comes from a human patient who received an intestinal transplant, so some T cells may come from the graft donor.

With regard to this clone: The same CDR3 can be traced to other DNA sequences in this sample. The chain recombines TRBV11-2 with TRBJ2-1, with no clear D. This CDR3 contains 15 residues. V lost 3 bases and J lost 4, with 13 bases in between. In germline, CDR1 is SGHAT, CDR2 FQNNGV. The CDR3 coding sequence is TGTGCCAGCAGCTTGGGGTCCGGCAGATACAATGAGCAGTTCTTC. Residues: CASSLGSGRYNEQFF.

In this sample, this clone turned up a few times. The chain couples TRBV5-1 to TRBJ2-3; D gene ambiguous. The CDR3 totals 16 residues. CDR1 is SGHRS and CDR2 is YFSETQ in the germline V gene. V was pared by 0 bases and J by 2 bases, with 13 bases between. The CDR3 DNA reads TGCGCCAGCAGCTTGGACGGGTCTCCCCCCACAGATACGCAGTATTTT. It is translated as CASSLDGSPPTDTQYF.

This clone was found a few times. The genes are TRBV27 and TRBJ1-1; a possible D gene is TRBD1 (6 bases). This CDR3 is built from 13 residues. The ends were cut back, 6 bases at V and 3 bases at J, with 11 bases in the middle. Germline V lookup: CDR1 MNHEY, CDR2 SMNVEV (reference sequence). CDR3 coding DNA: TGTGCCAGCAGCCCGACAGGTCACACTGAAGCTTTCTTT. This gives the protein CASSPTGHTEAFF.

The chain uses TRBV7-8 and TRBJ1-2; perhaps TRBD1 as D (5 bases). CDR1 is SGHVS, CDR2 FQNEAQ, per germline. The CDR3 totals 13 residues. V dropped 5 bases and J dropped 4 bases, with 11 bases sitting between them. CDR3 amino acids: CASSPGTVYGYTF. The CDR3 DNA is TGTGCCAGCAGCCCCGGGACCGTCTATGGCTACACCTTC.

The chain couples TRBV6-5 to TRBJ2-6, with D hard to call. This CDR3 spans 16 amino acids. With 0 bases removed from V and 0 bases from J, the gap between germline ends came to 6 bases. CDR1 MNHEY and CDR2 SVGAGI come from the germline V gene. In DNA form, the CDR3 reads TGTGCCAGCAGTTACTCGTCGTACTCTGGGGCCAACGTCCTGACTTTC. Amino acid sequence: CASSYSSYSGANVLTF.

The rearrangement joins TRBV19 to TRBJ2-3; D ambiguous. V was clipped by 4 bases and J by 5 bases, with 4 bases between them. The germline V gene has CDR1 LNHDA and CDR2 SQIVND (reference sequence). The CDR3 sequence is 11 residues long. CDR3 region: CASSSGDTQYF. CDR3 nucleotides: TGTGCCAGTAGTAGTGGAGATACGCAGTATTTT.

The chain employs TRBV4-2 and TRBJ1-3, with a tentative D call TRBD1 (6 bases). The CDR3 has 20 amino acids. V dropped 0 bases and J dropped 0 bases, with 21 bases sitting between them. Germline V CDR1 and CDR2: LGHNA, YNFKEQ. The CDR3 DNA reads TGTGCCAGCAGCCAAGATCTTAGTAGGGGCAGGGGTTTCTCTGGAAACACCATATATTTT. This encodes CASSQDLSRGRGFSGNTIYF.

V usage is TRBV21-1 and J usage is TRBJ2-5; the table's D call, TRBD1, has no DNA check behind it. TRBV21-1 is marked as a pseudogene. This CDR3 comprises 13 residues. The CDR3 sequence is CASSNRTKETQYF. CDR3 bases: TGTGCCAGCAGCAACCGGACAAAAGAGACCCAGTACTTC.

V and J are TRBV5-4 and TRBJ2-7; D gene uncertain. Germline lookup yields CDR1 SGHNT and CDR2 YYREEE (reference sequence). The V end lost 0 bases, the J end lost 4 bases, and 11 bases lay between the germline ends. The CDR3 length is 14 residues. CDR3: CASSLGVGTYEQYF. Written as DNA, the CDR3 is TGTGCCAGCAGCTTGGGGGTAGGCACTTACGAGCAGTACTTC.

About this clone: At one boundary the junction diverges from the germline segment, which might be a read error. This chain uses TRBV7-7 with TRBJ2-3, with D possibly called TRBD1 or TRBD2 (6 bases each). This CDR3 spans 15 amino acids. Germline values: CDR1 SSHAT, CDR2 FNYEAQ (reference sequence). This chain's CDR3 is CASSLGGTLGDTQYF. The DNA of the CDR3 is TGTGCTAGCAGCTTAGGAGGGACACTCGGGGATACGCAGTATTTT.

This sequence joins TRBV11-2 and TRBJ2-5; 8 bases are a match to TRBD1. The assigned J gene may be wrong: the sequence end matches TRBJ2-7 better. This CDR3 spans 14 amino acids. The V gene's germline CDR1 is SGHAT and CDR2 FQNNGV. The CDR3 region has the DNA TGTGCCAGCAGCGTCGGACAGGGATTTGACGAGCAGTACTTC. It specifies CASSVGQGFDEQYF.

Regarding this clone: At one end, the junction sequence differs from germline, possibly due to a read error. The chain recombines TRBV30 with TRBJ2-1, with 9 bases fitting TRBD2. The CDR3 consists of 16 residues. Germline assignment: CDR1 GTSNPN and CDR2 SVGIG (reference sequence). CDR3 nucleotides: TGTGCCCGGAGTTTTTTTAGCGGGAGCTCCTACAATGAGCAGTTCTTC. The encoded protein is CARSFFSGSSYNEQFF.

The rearrangement joins TRBV5-4 to TRBJ2-7; 9 nucleotides agree with TRBD1. The germline V gene encodes CDR1 SGHNT and CDR2 YYREEE (reference sequence). The length of the CDR3 is 15 residues. V was pared by 4 bases and J by 5 bases, with 10 bases of the junction left unmatched. The CDR3 loop reads CASSGRDRVSDEQYF. In DNA, the CDR3 is TGTGCCAGCAGCGGGCGGGACAGGGTTTCGGACGAGCAGTACTTC.

This clone was picked up one time. The chain is built from TRBV4-2 and TRBJ2-1; 8 bases match TRBD2. The junction had 9 bases not matched to a gene; V was cut back by 0 bases and J by 8 bases. CDR1 and CDR2 (germline): LGHNA, YNFKEQ. CDR3 length: 16 amino acids. CDR3 DNA: TGTGCCAGCAGCCAAGATTTGGGCGGGAGGCCGGATGAGCAGTTCTTC. Its translation: CASSQDLGGRPDEQFF.